This TCR beta chain was documented in a study of cytotoxic CD8 clonotypes in ibrutinib-treated CLL (dated by TCRdb to about 2021). About the study as a whole: In this cohort, approximately 15 patients were treatment-naive and approximately twelve were relapsed/refractory, while 17 to 18 had unmutated IGHV. Every remission and progressive disease sample was obtained while ibrutinib was still being received by the patients. Cryopreserved peripheral blood mononuclear cells were collected at three points: before therapy, at response, and at either sustained remission or disease progression. Longitudinal samples were obtainable from about 30% of the 86 participants in the trial. Partial responses were observed in about 24 patients and complete responses in 2; after a median follow-up of around 68 months, remission was maintained in 15 or so patients and progression was observed in approximately 12. An average of approximately 260,000 productive templates and roughly 94,000 productive rearrangements was obtained per sample. Response samples were obtained after a median of about 13 months of treatment, with a range of about 6 to 36 months.

A MiSeq instrument was used for deep resolution sequencing, which targeted depths ranging from 1 in 1 million up to 1 in 200,000 T cells, with coverage averaging 10x for each clonotype. The immunoSEQ hsTCRB Kit was used to generate TCR beta libraries. Per the source publication's procedure: Data were analyzed with ImmunoSEQ Data Assistant and ImmunoSEQ Analyzer, with V, D and J genes assigned per IMGT definitions. Clonality was computed as one minus normalized Shannon entropy of productive rearrangement frequencies, ranging from 0 to 1. Only overrepresented clonotypes making up at least 0.05% of each patient's repertoire were included in the public clonotype analysis. Roughly 12 age-matched healthy donor repertoires from immuneACCESS were used as controls for clonality. The source is immuneACCESS, and TCRdb retained only in-frame sequences with V and J called. Part of the clones is not carried over; for the studies checked, unresolved V genes explain less than half of this, and the remainder is unexplained. D and trimming come from the DNA, and the V and J calls and clone size come from that table. The sample table lists around 150,000 clones, about 88% of them with a count of one. 3% to 3.5% of the sample rests with the top ten.

What the authors observed across the whole study: At baseline, clonality was higher than in age-matched healthy donors and showed a strong correlation with circulating CD8+ T-cell counts. An increase in clonality was observed at ibrutinib response, with clonality remaining stable during sustained remission and falling back toward baseline at progression. Public clonotypes were rare and either contracted or stayed stable during treatment, and the rise in clonality at ibrutinib response reflected the expansion of private clonotypes. Sampling times were not matched between patients in sustained remission and patients whose disease was progressing, and lymph node repertoires were not examined.

This specimen's time point label, interpreted: progressive disease on ibrutinib. For TCR beta library preparation, approximately 2 micrograms of genomic DNA were isolated from cryopreserved PBMCs. Longitudinal blood samples from CLL patients on ibrutinib monotherapy underwent high-throughput TCR beta sequencing. The patients were enrolled in a single-center, open-label phase 2 trial of ibrutinib monotherapy. This clone turned up a few times. Its antigen is unknown. No base-level quality is on record; no much larger clone is a single base apart. The germline V gene (reference sequence) provides CDR1 PRHDT and CDR2 FYEKMQ. V and J lose 5 bases and 6 bases, and a span of 16 bases separates them. CDR3 length: 14 amino acids, cysteine to phenylalanine. Just the 42-base CDR3 DNA is kept, in frame starting at base 1.

This receptor was taken from a human donor with chronic lymphocytic leukemia. Sample: PBMCs, taken at disease progression, from a patient treated with ibrutinib. This chain joins TRBV13 to TRBJ1-2; 5 matching bases give a weak D call of TRBD1. The DNA reads TGTGCCAGCAGCCCGACAGAGAATTTAGATGGCTACACCTTC. The translation is CASSPTENLDGYTF.